A single sample gave rise to the 31 T cell receptor beta chains below, sequenced in a study of cytomegalovirus exposure and HLA in healthy donors. PCR was performed using 60 Vbeta and 13 Jbeta primers. Method: immunoSEQ multiplex PCR; TCRdb's copy keeps in-frame clones and lacks some. This repertoire shows about 60,000 clones, around 87% found once; its top ten account for 1.4% to 1.5%. Sequenced material: PBMCs. These receptors all come from a young man in good health and CMV-seronegative.

The chain combines TRBV4-1 with TRBJ1-3, with D uncertain. The germline V and J ends were trimmed by 0 bases and 0 bases, with 6 bases remaining between them. Germline values: CDR1 MGHRA, CDR2 YSYEKL. This CDR3 is 15 amino acids long. CDR3 residues: CASSQDGLSGNTIYF. CDR3 DNA: TGCGCCAGCAGCCAAGACGGACTCTCTGGAAACACCATATATTTT.

The rearrangement links TRBV5-1 to TRBJ2-2, with 9 bases that match TRBD2. Germline V lookup: CDR1 SGHRS, CDR2 YFSETQ. This CDR3 comprises 17 residues. V lost 4 bases, J lost 4 bases, and 11 bases stayed unmatched. DNA of the CDR3: TGCGCCAGCAGCGGGTTAGCGGGGGCAGGGCGCACCGGGGAGCTGTTTTTT. This sequence encodes CASSGLAGAGRTGELFF.

The genes are TRBV7-9 and TRBJ2-5, with 7 positions matching TRBD2. Germline CDR1 and CDR2: SEHNR and FQNEAQ (reference sequence). The ends lost 3 bases at V and 5 bases at J; junction bases unmatched: 3. The length of the CDR3 is 13 residues. CDR3 protein: CASSLTSWETQYF. DNA of the CDR3: TGTGCCAGCAGCTTGACTAGCTGGGAGACCCAGTACTTC. The complete variable domain, with remaining parts taken from reference TRBV7-9 and TRBJ2-5, reads DTGVSQNPRHKITKRGQNVTFRCDPISEHNRLYWYRQTLGQGPEFLTYFQNEAQLEKSRLLSDRFSAERPKGSFSTLEIQRTEQGDSAMYLCASSLTSWETQYFGPGTRLLVL.

This chain uses TRBV4-1 with TRBJ2-3; perhaps TRBD2 as D (5 bases). CDR1 is MGHRA and CDR2 is YSYEKL in the germline V gene. The CDR3 contains 17 residues. Trimming took off 0 bases at V and 3 bases at J, with 16 bases between the two ends. The CDR3 DNA reads as TGCGCCAGCAGCCAAGAGCGCGTAGGTGAGGGTACAGATACGCAGTATTTT. It specifies CASSQERVGEGTDTQYF.

The chain couples TRBV7-2 to TRBJ2-7; D is undetermined. Trimming cost V 1 base and J 3 bases, with 10 bases left between them. Germline V gene lookup returns CDR1 SGHTA and CDR2 FQGNSA. The CDR3 length is 14 residues. The CDR3 spells CASSLGTARYEQYF. CDR3 bases: TGTGCCAGCAGCTTAGGAACAGCCCGCTACGAGCAGTACTTC.

The V and J genes are TRBV2 and TRBJ2-7, with TRBD1 as a possible D gene (6 bases). Trimming stripped 6 bases from V and 0 bases from J, with 12 bases between. Germline values: CDR1 SNHLY, CDR2 FYNNEI. The CDR3 is 14 amino acids. For the CDR3, the DNA is TGTGCCAGCAGGGGGACGGACAGCTCCTACGAGCAGTACTTC. Translating gives CASRGTDSSYEQYF.

This chain links TRBV28 with TRBJ1-5; 11 positions match TRBD1. This CDR3 is 16 amino acids long. Germline V gene data show CDR1 as MDHEN and CDR2 as SYDVKM. Trimming removed 5 bases from V and 5 bases from J; junction bases left unmatched: 8. The CDR3 is CASSTGQGARDQPQHF. The CDR3 DNA is TGTGCCAGCAGTACCGGACAGGGGGCTCGAGATCAGCCCCAGCATTTT. Supplemented by reference TRBV28 and TRBJ1-5, the full variable domain reads DVKVTQSSRYLVKRTGEKVFLECVQDMDHENMFWYRQDPGLGLRLIYFSYDVKMKEKGDIPEGYSVSREKKERFSLILESASTNQTSMYLCASSTGQGARDQPQHFGDGTRLSIL.

This chain uses TRBV29-1 with TRBJ1-3; the match to TRBD1 covers 7 bases. The CDR3 contains 14 residues. V lost 5 bases, J lost 2 bases, and 6 bases stayed unmatched. Germline assignment: CDR1 SQVTM and CDR2 ANQGSEA. The CDR3 bases are TGCAGCGTTTTTGACAGGGACACTGGAAACACCATATATTTT. Translating it yields CSVFDRDTGNTIYF.

The V call is TRBV11-3, the J call TRBJ2-7, with 7 nucleotides matching TRBD1. V shed 5 bases and J 2 bases; nucleotides not matched to a gene: 6. The CDR3 is made up of 14 amino acids. Germline V gene data show CDR1 as SGHNT and CDR2 as YENEEA. For the CDR3, the DNA is TGTGCCAGCAGCCCCGGGACAGCGGCCTACGAGCAGTACTTC. It translates to CASSPGTAAYEQYF.

This clone appeared a few times. The V call is TRBV30, the J call TRBJ1-2; D is possibly TRBD1 (5 bases). Germline CDR1 is GTSNPN and CDR2 is SVGIG (reference sequence). The CDR3 has 15 amino acids. With 1 base removed from V and 4 bases from J, the gap between germline ends came to 16 bases. CDR3 sequence: CAWSAGTARLYGYTF. For the CDR3, the DNA is TGTGCCTGGAGTGCCGGGACTGCGCGTCTCTATGGCTACACCTTC.

V is TRBV28 and J is TRBJ1-1, with TRBD1 identical over 7 bases. The CDR3 length is 13 residues. Germline loops: CDR1 MDHEN, CDR2 SYDVKM. V trimming: 9 bases; J trimming: 4 bases; junction bases outside the gene matches: 8. The DNA for the CDR3 is TGTGCCAGTATCGACAGGGTCGGCACTGAAGCTTTCTTT. It yields the protein CASIDRVGTEAFF.

The chain couples TRBV9 to TRBJ1-4; 9 positions agree with TRBD1. This CDR3 has 14 residues. Germline CDR1 is SGDLS and CDR2 is YYNGEE. Trimming removed 5 bases from V and 6 bases from J; junction bases left unmatched: 5. CDR3 DNA: TGTGCCAGCAGTGCCGACAGGGGGGATGAAAAACTGTTTTTT. The encoded protein is CASSADRGDEKLFF.

This clone appeared a single time. This chain joins TRBV6-1 and TRBJ1-6; TRBD1 is a possible D gene (6 bases). The CDR3 extends over 16 amino acids. V lost 0 bases to trimming and J lost 6 bases, with 12 bases between them. Germline V gene data show CDR1 as MNHNS and CDR2 as SASEGT. This CDR3 is CASSEATGMVNSPLHF. DNA of the CDR3: TGTGCCAGCAGTGAAGCCACAGGGATGGTTAATTCACCCCTCCACTTT.

CDR3 sequence (DNA): TGTGCCACCAGCAGATCCTATTCAGATACGCAGTATTTT. It is translated as CATSRSYSDTQYF. The V gene is TRBV15, the J gene TRBJ2-3; D is unclear. Looked up from germline, CDR1 is LNHNV and CDR2 is YYDKDF (reference sequence). Trimming took 2 bases from V and 4 from J, leaving 7 bases between them. This CDR3 spans 13 amino acids.

J is TRBJ1-2 and V is TRBV29-1, with D possibly matching TRBD1 (6 bases). V lost 7 bases to trimming and J lost 6 bases, with 12 bases between them. This CDR3 contains 11 residues. The V gene's germline CDR1 is SQVTM and CDR2 ANQGSEA. The CDR3 nucleotides are TGCAGCGAAAGGACAGTGGATGGCTACACCTTC. It yields the protein CSERTVDGYTF.

On this clone: The junction differs from germline at one of its ends, possibly a read error. The rearrangement uses TRBV4-1 and TRBJ1-2; TRBD1 matches at 7 bases. The CDR3 extends over 11 amino acids. Germline assignment: CDR1 MGHRA and CDR2 YSYEKL. CDR3 coding DNA: TGCGCCAGCAGCCACCCAGGGGGGCCCTACTTC. Residues: CASSHPGGPYF.

Only one count was recorded for this clone. J is TRBJ1-2 and V is TRBV7-2; D is unresolved. CDR3 size: 13 residues. V was clipped by 2 bases and J by 4 bases, with 8 bases between them. Germline V gives CDR1 SGHTA, CDR2 FQGNSA. This chain's CDR3 is CASSLSHLYGYTF. CDR3 in DNA: TGTGCCAGCAGCTTATCACACCTCTATGGCTACACCTTC.

This chain joins TRBV5-1 and TRBJ1-4; no definite D call. The V gene's germline CDR1 is SGHRS and CDR2 YFSETQ. V lost 1 base to trimming and J lost 8 bases, with 12 bases between them. The CDR3 spans 14 residues. The CDR3 spells CASSLSGSFEKLFF. The CDR3 region has the DNA TGCGCCAGCAGCTTGTCTGGCTCCTTCGAAAAACTGTTTTTT.

Here the CDR3 reads CASGFLRGLQPQHF. The CDR3 DNA reads TGTGCTAGTGGTTTCCTGAGAGGGCTTCAGCCCCAGCATTTT. This chain links TRBV12-5 with TRBJ1-5, with no clear D. The CDR3 is made up of 14 amino acids. Germline-derived CDR1 and CDR2 are LGHNT and FRNRAP. The V and J ends lost 3 bases and 6 bases respectively, with 12 bases between them.

The gene calls are TRBV27 and TRBJ1-1; D gene ambiguous. Germline V gives CDR1 MNHEY, CDR2 SMNVEV (reference sequence). The ends were cut back, 11 bases at V and 0 bases at J, with 4 bases in the middle. The CDR3 is 10 amino acids. The DNA of the CDR3 is TGTGCCCGGTTGAACACTGAAGCTTTCTTT. Its protein product is CARLNTEAFF.

V gene TRBV6-5 combines with J gene TRBJ2-5; D gene ambiguous. CDR1 is MNHEY and CDR2 is SVGAGI in the germline V gene. The CDR3 sequence is 11 residues long. With 7 bases removed from V and 5 bases from J, the gap between germline ends came to 8 bases. The DNA for the CDR3 is TGTGCCAGCACCCAACGGGAGACCCAGTACTTC. Protein sequence: CASTQRETQYF.

The V call is TRBV4-1, the J call TRBJ2-1; TRBD2 matches 7 bases. Germline CDR1 and CDR2: MGHRA and YSYEKL. With 0 bases clipped from V and 2 bases from J, the junction kept 1 base outside the gene matches. CDR3 length: 15 residues. Here the CDR3 reads CASSQERGTYNEQFF. The CDR3 DNA reads as TGCGCCAGCAGCCAAGAGCGGGGGACCTACAATGAGCAGTTCTTC.

J is TRBJ1-5 and V is TRBV7-2; D is possibly TRBD1 (5 bases). Trimming shortened V by 1 base and J by 4 bases, and 8 bases separated the two germline ends. The CDR3 extends over 14 amino acids. CDR1 and CDR2 (germline): SGHTA, FQGNSA. The CDR3 protein is CASSLEPGNQPQHF. The CDR3 DNA is TGTGCCAGCAGCTTAGAGCCAGGGAATCAGCCCCAGCATTTT.

The chain carries TRBV6-5 and TRBJ1-1; 9 nucleotides line up with TRBD1. The CDR3 totals 14 residues. V shed 2 bases, J shed 3 bases, and the junction held 1 base outside the gene matches. Looked up from germline, CDR1 is MNHEY and CDR2 is SVGAGI. In nucleotides, the CDR3 is TGTGCCAGCAGTTACCGGACAGGGGACACTGAAGCTTTCTTT. This encodes CASSYRTGDTEAFF.

This rearrangement joins TRBV6-5 to TRBJ1-1; D not certain. V was trimmed by 4 bases and J by 5 bases, leaving 8 bases between them. The germline V gene has CDR1 MNHEY and CDR2 SVGAGI. The CDR3 is 12 amino acids. The CDR3 is CASSSGWTEAFF. The DNA for the CDR3 is TGTGCCAGCAGTTCCGGGTGGACTGAAGCTTTCTTT.

This chain joins TRBV9 and TRBJ2-1; 9 bases map to TRBD2. The CDR3 contains 15 residues. Trimming took 4 bases from V and 6 from J; bases not matched to a gene: 8. Germline values: CDR1 SGDLS, CDR2 YYNGEE. In DNA form, the CDR3 reads TGTGCCAGCAGCTCTCGACTAGCGGTCGGCAATGAGCAGTTCTTC. Translation gives CASSSRLAVGNEQFF.

This clone was seen just once. The chain combines TRBV2 with TRBJ1-1, with D possibly TRBD1 on 5 matching bases. Trimming stripped 1 base from V and 6 bases from J, with 15 bases between. The CDR3 loop spans 15 amino acids. The germline V gene has CDR1 SNHLY and CDR2 FYNNEI. CDR3 loop: CASSEEAGHTPEAFF. DNA for the CDR3: TGTGCCAGCAGTGAAGAGGCAGGACACACCCCTGAAGCTTTCTTT.

About this clone itself: In the same sample, other DNA sequences code for this CDR3. The chain is built from TRBV6-4 and TRBJ2-1, with TRBD2 matching over 15 bases. The CDR3 covers 15 residues. Unmatched junction bases numbered 0, after V lost 2 bases and J lost 7 bases. Per the germline V gene, CDR1 is MRHNA and CDR2 is SNTAGT. This CDR3 reads CASSDGTSGGNEQFF. The CDR3 DNA reads TGTGCCAGCAGTGACGGGACTAGCGGGGGGAATGAGCAGTTCTTC.

The rearrangement uses TRBV28 and TRBJ1-1, with 8 bases that match TRBD1. Germline CDR1 reads MDHEN; CDR2 reads SYDVKM. Losses at the gene ends were 5 bases for V and 5 bases for J; bases not matched to a gene: 10. This CDR3 is built from 15 residues. CDR3 coding DNA: TGTGCCAGCAGTCCCCGACAGGGGCGAAATACTGAAGCTTTCTTT. Translation gives CASSPRQGRNTEAFF.

The chain uses TRBV12-5 and TRBJ2-3; TRBD1 agrees at 8 bases. From germline, CDR1 is LGHNT and CDR2 FRNRAP. This CDR3 has 15 amino acids. With V trimmed by 2 bases and J by 5 bases, 6 bases remained unmatched. The CDR3 here is CASGLSGTGQDTQYF. CDR3 coding DNA: TGTGCTAGTGGTTTGTCCGGGACAGGCCAAGATACGCAGTATTTT.

The V gene is TRBV7-9, the J gene TRBJ1-1, with D unresolved. Germline CDR1 and CDR2: SEHNR and FQNEAQ (reference sequence). The CDR3 totals 13 residues. Trimming stripped 3 bases from V and 7 bases from J, with 12 bases between. CDR3 nucleotides: TGTGCCAGCAGCTTCCCGGGCGGGGTTGAAGCTTTCTTT. Translating it yields CASSFPGGVEAFF.